Presented here are 27 T cell receptor beta chains from one specimen sequenced in a study of blood T cell repertoires in COVID-19. Sequencing was performed with immunoSEQ multiplex PCR; in TCRdb, only in-frame clones are kept and a portion is missing. The sample includes 200,000 to 250,000 clones, approximately 80% of them seen just once. Material for sequencing was peripheral blood. The origin of the receptors is a man aged 25 to 45 with active or convalescent COVID-19.

The chain joins TRBV7-9 to TRBJ1-2; D might be TRBD1 (6 bases). Trimming removed 8 bases at V and 8 bases at J, with 18 bases between. The CDR3 spans 13 residues. Germline V gene sequence: CDR1 SEHNR, CDR2 FQNEAQ (reference sequence). The CDR3 nucleotides are TGTGCCAGCGCCCCGGTCCACAGGGACGGCTACACCTTC. Amino acids: CASAPVHRDGYTF.

The chain has TRBV24-1 and TRBJ2-1, with 11 nucleotides matching TRBD1. The V gene's germline CDR1 is KGHDR and CDR2 SFDVKD. V shed 0 bases, J shed 5 bases, and the junction held 5 bases outside the gene matches. This CDR3 spans 17 amino acids. The CDR3 sequence: CATSDLGDRGIHNEQFF. CDR3 nucleotides: TGTGCCACCAGTGATTTGGGGGACAGGGGGATTCACAATGAGCAGTTCTTC.

J is TRBJ1-2 and V is TRBV6-6, with 11 bases aligning to TRBD1. The J segment lost 5 bases and the V segment lost 4 bases, leaving 6 bases of the junction unmatched. CDR3 length: 15 amino acids. Germline assignment: CDR1 MNHNY and CDR2 SVGAGI (reference sequence). In DNA, the CDR3 is TGTGCCAGCAGTTCGGGACAGGGGGTTAATTATGGCTACACCTTC. It yields the protein CASSSGQGVNYGYTF.

In regard to this clone: This specimen includes other DNA sequences encoding the same CDR3. V and J are TRBV18 and TRBJ2-5; D gene uncertain. Germline V lookup: CDR1 KGHSH, CDR2 LQKENI. V was pared by 3 bases and J by 2 bases, with 7 bases between. CDR3 length equals 13 residues. CDR3 residues: CASSPGRQETQYF. The CDR3 DNA sequence: TGTGCCAGCTCACCGGGCAGGCAAGAGACCCAGTACTTC.

The chain joins TRBV6-5 to TRBJ1-2; the match to TRBD1 covers 8 bases. Germline V gene data show CDR1 as MNHEY and CDR2 as SVGAGI. The CDR3 length is 13 residues. Germline trimming cut 6 bases from V and 4 bases from J; bases unmatched to any gene: 4. The CDR3 DNA is TGTGCCAGCAGATCACAGGGGGGCTATGGCTACACCTTC. It codes for CASRSQGGYGYTF.

This clone was counted between two and nine times. This sequence joins TRBV6-2 or TRBV6-3 and TRBJ2-7; D is ambiguous. The CDR3 is 13 residues long. CDR1 MNHEY and CDR2 SVGEGT come from the germline V gene. The V end was cut by 6 bases, the J end by 2 bases, with 11 bases between. In DNA, the CDR3 is TGTGCCAGCAGCCCAACTGAAGCCTACGAGCAGTACTTC. Protein product: CASSPTEAYEQYF.

The V call is TRBV5-1, the J call TRBJ1-4; D unresolved. V lost 4 bases to trimming and J lost 1 base, with 11 bases between them. This CDR3 region has 15 residues. The germline CDR1 and CDR2 sequences are SGHRS and YFSETQ. The CDR3 nucleotides read TGCGCCAGCAGCCCGGCCAGGAAAACTAATGAAAAACTGTTTTTT. It yields the protein CASSPARKTNEKLFF.

The chain links TRBV5-6 to TRBJ2-2; D is uncertain. The CDR3 totals 15 residues. The germline V gene encodes CDR1 SGHDT and CDR2 YYEEEE. The V end was cut by 0 bases, the J end by 0 bases, with 6 bases between. Here the CDR3 DNA reads TGTGCCAGCAGCTTGGACAGATCGAACACCGGGGAGCTGTTTTTT. Amino acid sequence: CASSLDRSNTGELFF. Full variable domain (missing parts from reference TRBV5-6 and TRBJ2-2): DAGVTQSPTHLIKTRGQQVTLRCSPKSGHDTVSWYQQALGQGPQFIFQYYEEEERQRGNFPDRFSGHQFPNYSSELNVNALLLGDSALYLCASSLDRSNTGELFFGEGSRLTVL.

The V and J genes are TRBV28 and TRBJ1-5; D gene unclear. This CDR3 has 13 residues. V was pared by 3 bases and J by 1 base, with 4 bases between. Germline V gene lookup returns CDR1 MDHEN and CDR2 SYDVKM. CDR3 sequence (DNA): TGTGCCAGCAGTTTGCGGAGCAATCAGCCCCAGCATTTT. Amino acids: CASSLRSNQPQHF.

The gene calls are TRBV6-2 or TRBV6-3 and TRBJ2-2; D unresolved. The length of the CDR3 is 13 residues. Trimming cost V 2 bases and J 6 bases, with 7 bases left between them. Per the germline V gene, CDR1 is MNHEY and CDR2 is SVGEGT. The CDR3 nucleotides are TGTGCCAGCAGTTACGCGGCAGCCGGGGAGCTGTTTTTT. It specifies CASSYAAAGELFF.

The V gene is TRBV7-2, the J gene TRBJ2-2, with D tentatively TRBD1 (6 bases). CDR3 length: 13 residues. V lost 5 bases, J lost 5 bases, and 9 bases lay in between. Per the germline V gene, CDR1 is SGHTA and CDR2 is FQGNSA. Here the CDR3 reads CASSLQGTGELFF. CDR3 coding DNA: TGTGCCAGCAGCCTGCAGGGGACCGGGGAGCTGTTTTTT.

This clone was observed a few times. This chain connects TRBV7-9 to TRBJ1-3; D might be TRBD1 (6 bases). Germline values: CDR1 SEHNR, CDR2 FQNEAQ (reference sequence). CDR3 length: 15 amino acids. Trimming shortened V by 5 bases and J by 0 bases, and 11 bases separated the two germline ends. The CDR3: CASSPTGYSGNTIYF. The CDR3 bases are TGTGCCAGCAGCCCGACAGGTTACTCTGGAAACACCATATATTTT.

This chain uses TRBV24-1 with TRBJ2-7, with D tentatively TRBD1 (6 bases). This CDR3 spans 15 amino acids. Trimming took 4 bases from V and 2 from J, leaving 14 bases between them. The germline CDR1 and CDR2 sequences are KGHDR and SFDVKD. CDR3 DNA: TGTGCCACCAGTGACCAGGACAGTCCGCCCTACGAGCAGTACTTC. Translation gives CATSDQDSPPYEQYF.

The gene calls are TRBV2 and TRBJ2-7; 10 nucleotides align to TRBD1. J was trimmed by 7 bases and V by 1 base; bases with no gene match: 7. Germline V gene data show CDR1 as SNHLY and CDR2 as FYNNEI. CDR3 length equals 15 residues. CDR3 DNA sequence: TGTGCCAGCAGTGAAGAGGGGACAGGGGCCCTGGAGCAGTACTTC. It is translated as CASSEEGTGALEQYF.

V is TRBV24-1 and J is TRBJ2-2, with 7 bases aligning to TRBD1. The germline V gene encodes CDR1 KGHDR and CDR2 SFDVKD. This CDR3 is built from 16 residues. Trimming cost V 4 bases and J 3 bases; bases outside gene matches: 7. The CDR3 loop reads CATSDRDRVYTGELFF. As DNA, the CDR3 is TGTGCCACCAGTGACCGTGACAGGGTGTACACCGGGGAGCTGTTTTTT.

This chain uses TRBV29-1 with TRBJ2-7; no definite D call. This CDR3 region has 13 residues. Trimming took 5 bases from V and 3 from J, leaving 14 bases between them. The V gene's germline CDR1 is SQVTM and CDR2 ANQGSEA. The CDR3 is CSVSGTVFYEQYF. DNA of the CDR3: TGCAGCGTTTCTGGTACGGTTTTCTACGAGCAGTACTTC.

The rearrangement joins TRBV5-1 to TRBJ1-1; tentatively, D is TRBD1 (6 bases). The germline V and J ends were trimmed by 4 bases and 10 bases, with 20 bases remaining between them. Germline V gives CDR1 SGHRS, CDR2 YFSETQ. This CDR3 region has 14 residues. The CDR3: CASSTSTGKVAAFF. The CDR3 bases are TGCGCCAGCAGCACATCCACAGGGAAGGTTGCAGCTTTCTTT.

The rearrangement links TRBV5-1 to TRBJ2-7; a possible D gene is TRBD2 (6 bases). The CDR3 length is 13 residues. The germline V gene encodes CDR1 SGHRS and CDR2 YFSETQ. Between the trimmed V and J ends, which lost 0 bases and 7 bases, there was a span of 11 bases. The CDR3 DNA is TGCGCCAGCAGCTTGGTGTCTGGGAGGGAGCAGTACTTC. Residues: CASSLVSGREQYF.

This clone has only one observation. The genes are TRBV4-3 and TRBJ2-1; the match to TRBD2 covers 11 bases. The length of the CDR3 is 17 residues. V lost 0 bases to trimming and J lost 5 bases; unmatched junction nucleotides: 6. CDR1 LGHNA and CDR2 YSLEER come from the germline V gene. Here the CDR3 reads CASSQDRASGGHNEQFF. In DNA form, the CDR3 reads TGCGCCAGCAGCCAAGACCGAGCTAGCGGGGGGCACAATGAGCAGTTCTTC.

The chain combines TRBV6-5 with TRBJ1-3; 7 bases are shared with TRBD1. V dropped 2 bases and J dropped 2; count of bases not matched to a gene: 3. The CDR3 has 15 amino acids. Germline CDR1 is MNHEY and CDR2 is SVGAGI. The chain's CDR3 is CASSYGGQTGNTIYF. The CDR3 DNA follows: TGTGCCAGCAGTTACGGGGGACAGACTGGAAACACCATATATTTT.

The chain recombines TRBV5-8 with TRBJ1-1, with TRBD1 as a possible D gene (6 bases). This CDR3 has 15 amino acids. Germline V gene sequence: CDR1 SGHTS, CDR2 YDEGEE. V lost 5 bases and J lost 6, with 20 bases in between. The CDR3 DNA reads TGTGCCAGCAGAGGCAGCCGGCAGGGGTCCTCTGAAGCTTTCTTT. Its translation is CASRGSRQGSSEAFF.

The V and J genes are TRBV30 and TRBJ2-1; 12 bases match TRBD2. The CDR3 length is 14 residues. Germline V CDR1 and CDR2: GTSNPN, SVGIG (reference sequence). V lost 3 bases and J lost 7; bases outside the gene matches: 4. The CDR3 sequence is CAWRASGRGNEQFF. CDR3 nucleotides: TGTGCCTGGAGGGCTAGCGGGAGGGGGAATGAGCAGTTCTTC.

The rearrangement links TRBV5-1 to TRBJ1-2, with 7 positions matching TRBD1. This CDR3 region has 13 residues. Germline CDR1 SGHRS, CDR2 YFSETQ. V shed 2 bases and J 8 bases; nucleotides not matched to a gene: 6. The CDR3: CASSFGTVYGYTF. CDR3 in DNA: TGCGCCAGCAGCTTTGGGACAGTTTACGGCTACACCTTC.

This clone was detected a few times. The chain recombines TRBV4-3 with TRBJ2-2, with D unclear. V was cut by 4 bases and J by 4 bases, with 13 bases left in between. Looked up from germline, CDR1 is LGHNA and CDR2 is YSLEER. The CDR3 consists of 15 residues. Here the CDR3 reads CASSPGGGSTGELFF. CDR3 sequence (DNA): TGCGCCAGCAGCCCCGGCGGCGGAAGCACCGGGGAGCTGTTTTTT.

V and J are TRBV27 and TRBJ2-7; a possible D gene is TRBD2 (6 bases). Trimming took off 5 bases at V and 1 base at J, with 12 bases between the two ends. The germline CDR1 and CDR2 sequences are MNHEY and SMNVEV (reference sequence). The CDR3 is 14 residues long. This CDR3 is CASSPRLDSYEQYF. CDR3 nucleotide sequence: TGTGCCAGCAGTCCGCGACTAGATTCCTACGAGCAGTACTTC.

In this sample, this clone turned up once. The rearrangement joins TRBV7-9 to TRBJ1-2, with TRBD1 matching over 7 bases. With V trimmed by 4 bases and J by 2 bases, 4 bases remained unmatched. The CDR3 contains 14 residues. The germline gives CDR1 SEHNR, CDR2 FQNEAQ (reference sequence). DNA for the CDR3: TGTGCCAGCAGCTATACAGGGGCGAACTATGGCTACACCTTC. Its protein product is CASSYTGANYGYTF.

This chain links TRBV28 with TRBJ1-1; D possibly corresponds to TRBD1 (6 bases). With 3 bases removed from V and 8 bases from J, the gap between germline ends came to 13 bases. The CDR3 sequence is 13 residues long. Germline V gives CDR1 MDHEN, CDR2 SYDVKM. The CDR3 DNA reads TGTGCCAGCAGTTTCCCAGCAGGGGTAGAAGCTTTCTTT. It specifies CASSFPAGVEAFF.